This is a list of T cell receptor beta chains from one sample in a study of blood T cell repertoires in COVID-19. TCRdb's table, derived via immunoSEQ multiplex PCR, lists solely in-frame clones and lacks some. The sample lists around 310,000 clones; 90% were seen once. Sequenced input: peripheral blood. The receptors were sampled from a woman aged 40 to 50 with COVID-19, enrolled during active disease. Each CDR3 is given with its conserved first and last residue. The D gene is left open where the match is weak.

TRBV6-2/TRBV6-3	TRBD1	TRBJ1-3	CASSYTRTGRKSGNTIYF
TRBV20-1	-	TRBJ2-7	CSASKLTAYEQYF
TRBV19	-	TRBJ2-1	CASRKGTSDNYNEQFF
TRBV7-9	TRBD1	TRBJ2-7	CASTRSGTGKNEQYF
TRBV4-3	-	TRBJ1-2	CASSQELAGQYGYTF
TRBV12-3/TRBV12-4	-	TRBJ2-7	CASSEPFREQYF
TRBV9	TRBD1	TRBJ2-2	CASSPGQLNTGELFF
TRBV4-3	TRBD1	TRBJ1-4	CASSQRGGQGAEKLFF
TRBV5-1	TRBD1	TRBJ2-5	CASSLSGTGRATQYF
TRBV4-3	TRBD1	TRBJ2-1	CASKGDRGFYNEQFF
TRBV6-5	-	TRBJ1-1	CASSAERGTEAFF
TRBV6-2/TRBV6-3	-	TRBJ2-7	CASSYSRQAATYEQYF